This T cell receptor beta chain is from a study of shared clonotypes between healthy human individuals. Study results and caveats: Compared with memory subsets, naive subsets generally had larger estimated richness. A few donors shared around 5% of their naive CD4 clonotypes. Against clonotypes common to all four donors, non-shared ones had lower generation probabilities.

To note about this clone: Its antigen remains unknown.

The germline V and J ends were trimmed by 6 bases and 2 bases, with 2 bases remaining between them. The CDR3 sequence is 11 residues long. Germline lookup yields CDR1 MNHEY and CDR2 SVGAGI. Genomic DNA (from each subset) was split evenly across several immunoSEQ plates. Only in-frame clones appear in the TCRdb table, and some are missing; sequencing was by immunoSEQ multiplex PCR. This table has approximately 320,000 clones, about 74% appearing once. Sequencing was carried out using memory CD4+ T cells sorted from blood. The subset here: CD45RA-negative fraction. The V gene is TRBV6-5, the J gene TRBJ2-1; D is uncertain. The sequence was obtained from a man aged 25-45 years in good health. CDR3 in amino acids: CASRTYNEQFF. The CDR3, as DNA: TGTGCCAGCAGGACCTACAATGAGCAGTTCTTC.